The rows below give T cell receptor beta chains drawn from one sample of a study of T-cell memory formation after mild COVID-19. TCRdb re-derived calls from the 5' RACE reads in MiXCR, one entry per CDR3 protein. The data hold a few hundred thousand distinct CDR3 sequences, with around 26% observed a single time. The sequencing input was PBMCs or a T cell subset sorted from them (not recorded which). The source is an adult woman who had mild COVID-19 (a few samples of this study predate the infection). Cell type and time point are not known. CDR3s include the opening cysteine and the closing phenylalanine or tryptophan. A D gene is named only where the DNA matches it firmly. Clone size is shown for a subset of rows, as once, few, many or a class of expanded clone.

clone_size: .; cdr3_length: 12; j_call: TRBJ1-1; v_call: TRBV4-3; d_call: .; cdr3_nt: TGCGCCAGCAGCCAAGATCGGTCTGAAGCTTTCTTT; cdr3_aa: CASSQDRSEAFF
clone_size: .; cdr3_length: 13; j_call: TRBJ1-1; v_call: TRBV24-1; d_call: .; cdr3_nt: TGTGCCACCAGTAGAGCCCAAGGGACTGAAGCTTTCTTT; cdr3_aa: CATSRAQGTEAFF
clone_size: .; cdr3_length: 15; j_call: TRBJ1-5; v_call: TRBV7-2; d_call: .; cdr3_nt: TGTGCCAGCAGCTTAGCCCAGGGAACCAATCAGCCCCAGCATTTT; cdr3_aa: CASSLAQGTNQPQHF
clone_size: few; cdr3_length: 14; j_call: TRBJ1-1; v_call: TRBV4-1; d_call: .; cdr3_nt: TGCGCCAGCAGCCCAGCCGTAAGGGACACTGAAGCTTTCTTT; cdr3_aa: CASSPAVRDTEAFF
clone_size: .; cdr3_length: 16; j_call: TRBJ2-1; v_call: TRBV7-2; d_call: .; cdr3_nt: TGTGCCAGCAGCCCCGGGAGAGGGGGGGGCCTCTCTGAGCAGTTCTTC; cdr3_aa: CASSPGRGGGLSEQFF
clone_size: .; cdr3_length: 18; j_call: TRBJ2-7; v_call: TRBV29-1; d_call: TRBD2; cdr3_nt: TGCAGCGTAGGGCCCTGTAATCGTAGCGGGAGTTTGTTCTACGAGCAGTACTTC; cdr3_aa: CSVGPCNRSGSLFYEQYF
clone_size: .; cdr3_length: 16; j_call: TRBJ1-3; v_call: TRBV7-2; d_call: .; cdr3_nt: TGTGCCAGCAGCCCGCCAGGTTTGCGCTCTGGAAACACCATATATTTT; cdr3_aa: CASSPPGLRSGNTIYF
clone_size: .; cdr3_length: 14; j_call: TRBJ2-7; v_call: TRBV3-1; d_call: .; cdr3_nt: TGTGCCAGCAGCCCCGTCGTTTCGGCCTCAGGAGAGTACTTC; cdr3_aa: CASSPVVSASGEYF
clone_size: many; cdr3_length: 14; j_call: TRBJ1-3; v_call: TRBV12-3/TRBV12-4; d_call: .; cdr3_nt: TGTGCCAGCAGTTTATCAGTGGCTGGAAACACCATATATTTT; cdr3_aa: CASSLSVAGNTIYF
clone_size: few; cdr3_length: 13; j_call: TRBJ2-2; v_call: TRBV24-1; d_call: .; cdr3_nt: TGTGCCACCAGTGACGGGGTTTCGGGGGAGCTGTTTTTT; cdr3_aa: CATSDGVSGELFF
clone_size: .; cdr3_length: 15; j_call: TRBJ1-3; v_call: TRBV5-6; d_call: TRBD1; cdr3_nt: TGTGCCAGCAGCTGGGGGACAGGGACTGGAAACACCATATATTTT; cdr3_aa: CASSWGTGTGNTIYF